The 15 T cell receptor beta chains in this list originate from one sample, sequenced in a study of blood T cell repertoires in COVID-19. The data were produced by immunoSEQ multiplex PCR, yet TCRdb's version contains in-frame clones alone and is incomplete. The data hold about 190,000 clones, with around four fifths observed a single time. The sample comprised peripheral blood. Receptor source: a human donor in a cohort sampled during active COVID-19.

The chain combines TRBV7-2 with TRBJ1-2; D is possibly TRBD1 (5 bases). Germline loops: CDR1 SGHTA, CDR2 FQGNSA. Trimming took 4 bases from V and 2 from J, leaving 11 bases between them. The CDR3 runs 14 residues. DNA of the CDR3: TGTGCCAGCAGCTCCAGGGATCTGAACTATGGCTACACCTTC. Amino acid sequence: CASSSRDLNYGYTF. Full variable domain (outside the CDR3, taken from reference TRBV7-2 and TRBJ1-2): GAGVSQSPSNKVTEKGKDVELRCDPISGHTALYWYRQSLGQGLEFLIYFQGNSAPDKSGLPSDRFSAERTGGSVSTLTIQRTQQEDSAVYLCASSSRDLNYGYTFGSGTRLTVV.

A remark on this clone: The sample holds other DNA sequences that translate to the same CDR3. This chain uses TRBV12-3 or TRBV12-4 with TRBJ1-2; tentative D call: TRBD1 (5 bases). This CDR3 contains 13 residues. Trimming pared 6 bases from V and 2 bases from J, leaving 10 bases between. The CDR3 is CASSLTANYGYTF. The CDR3 region has the DNA TGTGCCAGCAGCCTGACAGCCAACTATGGCTACACCTTC.

The chain employs TRBV5-1 and TRBJ1-2, with a possible D match to TRBD1 (5 bases). With 1 base removed from V and 2 bases from J, the gap between germline ends came to 9 bases. This CDR3 is 14 amino acids long. Germline V gene data show CDR1 as SGHRS and CDR2 as YFSETQ. In nucleotides, the CDR3 is TGCGCCAGCAGCTTGATACAGGCGAACTATGGCTACACCTTC. Protein product: CASSLIQANYGYTF. The full variable domain, rest sourced from reference TRBV5-1 and TRBJ1-2, is KAGVTQTPRYLIKTRGQQVTLSCSPISGHRSVSWYQQTPGQGLQFLFEYFSETQRNKGNFPGRFSGRQFSNSRSEMNVSTLELGDSALYLCASSLIQANYGYTFGSGTRLTVV.

Concerning this clone: Other nucleotide sequences in the sample specify the same CDR3. The chain uses TRBV2 and TRBJ1-5, with D unresolved. The CDR3 has 14 residues. CDR1 and CDR2 (germline): SNHLY, FYNNEI. Deletions cut 0 bases from V and 5 bases from J, with 8 bases between. As DNA, the CDR3 is TGTGCCAGCAGTGAAGCGTGGGGAGATCAGCCCCAGCATTTT. It specifies CASSEAWGDQPQHF.

This chain uses TRBV27 with TRBJ1-2; no firm D call. In germline, CDR1 is MNHEY, CDR2 SMNVEV (reference sequence). The V gene lost 0 bases and the J gene lost 5 bases, with 13 bases spanning the gap. This CDR3 comprises 15 residues. The CDR3 nucleotides are TGTGCCAGCAGTTTATCGATGGTCGGGGTTTATGGCTACACCTTC. As protein: CASSLSMVGVYGYTF.

The gene calls are TRBV24-1 and TRBJ1-6, with 7 nucleotides matching TRBD1. CDR1 is KGHDR and CDR2 is SFDVKD in the germline V gene. V shed 5 bases, J shed 11 bases, and the junction held 5 bases outside the gene matches. The CDR3 consists of 13 residues. CDR3 sequence reads: CATSARQGTPLHF. The CDR3, as DNA: TGTGCCACCAGTGCGCGACAGGGCACACCCCTCCACTTT.

This chain uses TRBV3-1 (or the pseudogene TRBV3-2) with TRBJ2-1, with 9 bases lining up with TRBD2. The CDR3 has 15 amino acids. Germline-derived CDR1 and CDR2 are LGHDT and YNNKEL (reference sequence). The V and J ends lost 4 bases and 7 bases, in that order; junction bases with no gene match: 8. The CDR3, as DNA: TGTGCCAGCAGCCCAGAGCGGGAGGAGGGTAATGAGCAGTTCTTC. It translates to CASSPEREEGNEQFF.

The chain joins TRBV2 to TRBJ1-1; D remains ambiguous. Germline V CDR1 and CDR2: SNHLY, FYNNEI. This CDR3 region has 13 residues. Trimming cost V 7 bases and J 2 bases, with 11 bases left between them. The CDR3 nucleotides are TGTGCCAGCAAACGGGCGGGCAACACTGAAGCTTTCTTT. Protein sequence: CASKRAGNTEAFF.

This clone was seen once. The J gene is TRBJ2-3, the V gene TRBV29-1, with 7 bases that match TRBD1. The V and J ends lost 1 base and 8 bases, in that order; junction bases with no gene match: 9. Looked up from germline, CDR1 is SQVTM and CDR2 is ANQGSEA. CDR3 size: 14 residues. The DNA of the CDR3 is TGCAGCGTTGAAGTAGGACAGGTTAGATCTACGCAGTATTTT. Translation gives CSVEVGQVRSTQYF.

Remarks on this clone: Other nucleotide sequences in the sample specify the same CDR3. The CDR3 sequence: CASSLAGPAYNEQFF. The DNA for the CDR3 is TGTGCCAGCTCCTTAGCGGGGCCGGCCTACAATGAGCAGTTCTTC. This chain connects TRBV18 to TRBJ2-1, with TRBD2 identical over 8 bases. Germline assignment: CDR1 KGHSH and CDR2 LQKENI. After removal of 6 bases from V and 2 bases from J, the junction contained 6 bases not matched to a gene. The CDR3 sequence is 15 residues long.

The V call is TRBV6-6, the J call TRBJ1-6; D possibly corresponds to TRBD1 (6 bases). V was trimmed by 3 bases and J by 7 bases, leaving 13 bases between them. CDR1 is MNHNY, CDR2 SVGAGI, per germline (reference sequence). This CDR3 region has 15 residues. The CDR3 spells CASSYGTRANSPLHF. Here the CDR3 DNA reads TGTGCCAGCAGTTATGGGACAAGAGCCAATTCACCCCTCCACTTT.

Only one count was recorded for this clone. This chain uses TRBV19 with TRBJ2-5; 7 bases are shared with TRBD2. After removal of 0 bases from V and 1 base from J, the junction contained 5 bases not matched to a gene. The CDR3 is made up of 16 amino acids. CDR1 is LNHDA, CDR2 SQIVND, per germline (reference sequence). This CDR3 reads CASSIDPASGQETQYF. The CDR3 region has the DNA TGTGCCAGTAGTATAGATCCTGCTAGCGGCCAAGAGACCCAGTACTTC.

A word on this clone: The same CDR3 can be traced to other DNA sequences in this sample. The chain joins TRBV3-1 (or the pseudogene TRBV3-2) to TRBJ2-5; D call uncertain. Germline V gives CDR1 LGHDT, CDR2 YNNKEL (reference sequence). Trimming removed 4 bases at V and 2 bases at J, with 5 bases between. This CDR3 has 12 residues. CDR3 sequence (DNA): TGTGCCAGCAGCCTGAGGCAAGAGACCCAGTACTTC. This translates into CASSLRQETQYF.

This clone has more than one count but fewer than ten. The chain couples TRBV5-1 to TRBJ2-7, with no clear D. This CDR3 contains 14 residues. CDR1 is SGHRS and CDR2 is YFSETQ in the germline V gene. Trimming took 0 bases from V and 0 from J, leaving 7 bases between them. The CDR3 here is CASSLVSSSYEQYF. In DNA, the CDR3 is TGCGCCAGCAGCTTGGTCTCGAGCTCCTACGAGCAGTACTTC.

This chain uses TRBV5-4 with TRBJ2-3, with 14 bases aligning to TRBD2. There are 18 residues in the CDR3. V lost 1 base and J lost 0; bases outside the gene matches: 4. CDR1 and CDR2 from the germline V gene are SGHNT and YYREEE (reference sequence). The CDR3 coding sequence is TGTGCCAGCAGCTTGAGACTAGCGGGAGGGAGTAGCACAGATACGCAGTATTTT. The encoded protein is CASSLRLAGGSSTDTQYF.